This TCR beta chain was recovered during a study of blood T cell repertoires in COVID-19. Study context: T cells, B-cell-depleted T cells, or PBMCs supplied cDNA or gDNA.

Recovered participants had two consecutive negative NP/OP PCR tests, healthcare professional clearance, or symptom resolution. Here immunoSEQ multiplex PCR was the method, and the copy in TCRdb shows in-frame clones only, minus some. Here the sample spans 150,000 to 190,000 clones, roughly four fifths being singletons. The sample was PBMCs or T cells enriched from blood (not recorded which). The clonotype comes from a man aged 50 or older who had recovered from COVID-19.

In DNA form, the CDR3 reads TGTGCCAGCAGCTTAGAGGGGCTGAGTCAGTGGTCTGGGGGCTACACCTTC. Translation gives CASSLEGLSQWSGGYTF. This chain uses TRBV7-9 with TRBJ1-2; tentatively, D is TRBD1 (5 bases). This CDR3 is 17 amino acids long. Trimming took 1 base from V and 8 from J, leaving 23 bases between them. The germline V gene has CDR1 SEHNR and CDR2 FQNEAQ (reference sequence).